This passage covers 14 T cell receptor beta chains from one sample sequenced in a study of a mutant IDH1 vaccine in newly diagnosed glioma (dated by TCRdb to about 2021). Library prep was done by the immunoSEQ multiplex PCR assay. TCRdb took over this immuneACCESS table, retaining in-frame rearrangements with V and J assigned. Such tables are incomplete; in checked studies, under half of the missing clones stem from an unresolved V gene, and the remainder is unexplained. Present in this sample are roughly 120,000 clones, over 75% of which were seen just once. 5% to 6% of the sample lies in the top ten. Their cognate antigens are unknown. Taken with the paper, the label for time point translates to: week 11, during vaccination. Each vaccine dose, consisting of 300 ug of a 20-mer mutant IDH1 peptide in Montanide, was administered subcutaneously with topical imiquimod. Sequenced here: PBMCs, sampled from a glioma patient whose treatment included an IDH1 peptide vaccine. Receptors originate from a man aged 35 to 55 with glioma.

V gene TRBV10-2 combines with J gene TRBJ1-1, with D unclear. Trimming removed 2 bases at V and 0 bases at J, with 16 bases between. The germline CDR1 and CDR2 sequences are WSHSY and SAAADI. The CDR3 spans 17 residues. This CDR3 is CASSERWSGRLNTEAFF. The CDR3 DNA is TGCGCCAGCAGTGAGAGGTGGTCAGGTAGGCTGAACACTGAAGCTTTCTTT.

The chain employs TRBV6-4 and TRBJ1-4; D remains unclear. CDR1 and CDR2 from the germline V gene are MRHNA and SNTAGT. The CDR3 has 10 amino acids. V dropped 8 bases and J dropped 7 bases, with 5 bases sitting between them. CDR3 in DNA: TGTGCCAGCCTGGGTGAAAAACTGTTTTTT. Encoded protein: CASLGEKLFF.

This chain connects TRBV10-3 to TRBJ2-5, with 7 bases that match TRBD2. This CDR3 region has 17 residues. V was pared by 3 bases and J by 4 bases, with 14 bases of the junction left unmatched. The V gene's germline CDR1 is ENHRY and CDR2 SYGVKD. This chain's CDR3 is CAISDSAGRDLRETQYF. For the CDR3, the DNA is TGTGCCATCAGTGACTCAGCGGGACGGGACCTTCGAGAGACCCAGTACTTC.

This clone appeared once. CDR3 residues: CASEVLAGGDEQFF. The CDR3 DNA reads TGTGCCAGCGAAGTACTAGCGGGAGGGGATGAGCAGTTCTTC. The rearrangement uses TRBV6-1 and TRBJ2-1; 13 nucleotides line up with TRBD2. CDR1 is MNHNS, CDR2 SASEGT, per germline. Trimming cost V 8 bases and J 8 bases; bases outside gene matches: 6. The CDR3 has 14 amino acids.

The J gene is TRBJ2-3, the V gene TRBV29-1, with TRBD2 identical over 10 bases. After removal of 5 bases from V and 5 bases from J, the junction contained 13 bases not matched to a gene. Per the germline V gene, CDR1 is SQVTM and CDR2 is ANQGSEA. This CDR3 has 16 residues. CDR3 in amino acids: CSVRLAAGGPKDTQYF. As DNA, the CDR3 is TGCAGCGTTCGGTTGGCAGCGGGGGGGCCTAAAGATACGCAGTATTTT.

This chain uses TRBV28 with TRBJ2-7, with 7 bases lining up with TRBD1. V gave up 6 bases and J gave up 5 bases; unmatched junction bases: 16. CDR1 and CDR2 (germline): MDHEN, SYDVKM. The CDR3 length is 16 residues. CDR3 in DNA: TGTGCCAGCAGACTAGGGCCGGGACAGCTCCCAGACGAGCAGTACTTC. This gives the protein CASRLGPGQLPDEQYF.

J is TRBJ2-1 and V is TRBV10-3; TRBD1 matches at 9 bases. This CDR3 has 15 residues. Germline CDR1 ENHRY, CDR2 SYGVKD. The J segment lost 5 bases and the V segment lost 4 bases, leaving 6 bases of the junction unmatched. CDR3 in DNA: TGTGCCATCAGTGCATTGACAGGGGGTAACAATGAGCAGTTCTTC. Translated: CAISALTGGNNEQFF.

The J gene is TRBJ2-3, the V gene TRBV2, with 8 bases lining up with TRBD2. This CDR3 contains 16 residues. Germline-derived CDR1 and CDR2 are SNHLY and FYNNEI. V shed 5 bases and J 5 bases; nucleotides not matched to a gene: 12. The CDR3 reads CASSPGFGTRGDTQYF. The CDR3 DNA is TGTGCCAGCAGTCCGGGGTTTGGGACTAGAGGAGATACGCAGTATTTT.

The chain uses TRBV4-1 and TRBJ2-1; 7 bases fit TRBD2. V trimming: 1 base; J trimming: 2 bases; junction bases outside the gene matches: 5. CDR1 is MGHRA and CDR2 is YSYEKL in the germline V gene. CDR3 length: 16 amino acids. The CDR3 sequence: CASSQGGSRAYNEQFF. CDR3 nucleotide sequence: TGCGCCAGCAGCCAAGGCGGGAGTCGCGCCTACAATGAGCAGTTCTTC.

V and J are TRBV7-9 and TRBJ1-2; 8 bases line up with TRBD1. The V gene end was trimmed by 0 bases and the J gene end by 4 bases; junction bases not matched to a gene: 4. The CDR3 has 15 amino acids. Germline CDR1 SEHNR, CDR2 FQNEAQ (reference sequence). The CDR3 region is CASSLAQGGSYGYTF. DNA of the CDR3: TGTGCCAGCAGCTTAGCACAGGGGGGGAGCTATGGCTACACCTTC.

This clone has just a few counts. The chain links TRBV19 to TRBJ1-1, with TRBD1 matching 7 bases. The trim removed 4 bases at V and 2 bases at J, leaving 4 bases unmatched. The CDR3 spans 14 residues. CDR1 and CDR2 (germline): LNHDA, SQIVND (reference sequence). This CDR3 reads CASSRDRVNTEAFF. CDR3 sequence (DNA): TGTGCCAGTAGTAGAGACAGGGTCAACACTGAAGCTTTCTTT. Full variable domain (remainder filled in from reference TRBV19 and TRBJ1-1): DGGITQSPKYLFRKEGQNVTLSCEQNLNHDAMYWYRQDPGQGLRLIYYSQIVNDFQKGDIAEGYSVSREKKESFPLTVTSAQKNPTAFYLCASSRDRVNTEAFFGQGTRLTVV.

The chain couples TRBV14 to TRBJ2-3; 10 bases agree with TRBD1. The CDR3 loop spans 15 amino acids. Losses at the gene ends were 3 bases for V and 8 bases for J; bases not matched to a gene: 8. The V gene's germline CDR1 is SGHDN and CDR2 FVKESK. The CDR3 nucleotides are TGTGCCAGCAGCCAGGCCCGCGGACAGGGGGGTACGCAGTATTTT. Protein sequence: CASSQARGQGGTQYF.

CDR3 bases: TGTGCCAGCAGCTTAGAACAGCAAGTCGCCTACGAGCAGTACTTC. This codes for CASSLEQQVAYEQYF. The chain links TRBV11-2 to TRBJ2-7; D not resolved. The V gene lost 0 bases and the J gene lost 2 bases, with 11 bases spanning the gap. The CDR3 is 15 amino acids. Germline values: CDR1 SGHAT, CDR2 FQNNGV.

The rearrangement joins TRBV10-3 to TRBJ2-7, with TRBD1 identical over 7 bases. The ends lost 7 bases at V and 5 bases at J; junction bases unmatched: 11. The germline V gene encodes CDR1 ENHRY and CDR2 SYGVKD. The CDR3 length is 14 residues. CDR3 amino acids: CAITSSDRLDEQYF. The DNA for the CDR3 is TGTGCCATCACCTCTTCGGACAGGCTAGACGAGCAGTACTTC.